This paragraph covers one TCR beta chain sequence. This record comes from a study of blood T cell repertoires in COVID-19. Background on the study: The United States, Italy and Spain supplied acute and convalescent COVID-19 samples. T cells, B-cell-depleted T cells, or PBMCs provided the cDNA or gDNA that served as material.

This CDR3 has 15 amino acids. Germline assignment: CDR1 MNHEY and CDR2 SMNVEV (reference sequence). Trimming left V 5 bases short and J 9 bases short, with 17 bases between. Followed over time, Seattle patients had been enrolled while infection was active. Sequencing was performed with immunoSEQ multiplex PCR; in TCRdb, only in-frame clones are kept and a portion is missing. The sample yields 150,000 to 200,000 clones, around 76% seen once. The source is a woman aged 60-75 years with COVID-19, enrolled during active disease. Sequencing input: peripheral blood. V and J are TRBV27 and TRBJ1-6, with D perhaps matching TRBD1 (5 bases). The CDR3: CASSALLGGSSPLHF. The CDR3 DNA sequence: TGTGCCAGCAGTGCCCTATTGGGGGGGAGTTCACCCCTCCACTTT.